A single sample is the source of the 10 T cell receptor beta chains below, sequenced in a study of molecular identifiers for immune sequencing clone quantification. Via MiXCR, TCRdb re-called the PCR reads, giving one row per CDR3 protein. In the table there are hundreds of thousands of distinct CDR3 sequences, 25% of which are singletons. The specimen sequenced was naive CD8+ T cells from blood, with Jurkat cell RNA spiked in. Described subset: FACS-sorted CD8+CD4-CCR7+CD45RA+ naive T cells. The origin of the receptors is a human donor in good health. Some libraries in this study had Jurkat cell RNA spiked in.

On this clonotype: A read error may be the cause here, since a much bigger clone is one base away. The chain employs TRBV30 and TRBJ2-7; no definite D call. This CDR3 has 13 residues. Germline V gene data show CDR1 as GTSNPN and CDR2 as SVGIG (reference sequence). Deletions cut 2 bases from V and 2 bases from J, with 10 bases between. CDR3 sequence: CAWSWGGTYEQYF. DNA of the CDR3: TGTGCCTGGAGTTGGGGTGGAACCTACGAGCAGTACTTC.

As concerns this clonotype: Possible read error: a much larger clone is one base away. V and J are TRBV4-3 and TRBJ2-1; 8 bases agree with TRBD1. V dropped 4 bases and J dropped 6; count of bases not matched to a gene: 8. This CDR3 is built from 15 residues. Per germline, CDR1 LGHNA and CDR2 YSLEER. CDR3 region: CASSLRPQGGNEQFF. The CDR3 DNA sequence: TGCGCCAGCAGCCTGCGCCCACAGGGGGGCAATGAGCAGTTCTTC.

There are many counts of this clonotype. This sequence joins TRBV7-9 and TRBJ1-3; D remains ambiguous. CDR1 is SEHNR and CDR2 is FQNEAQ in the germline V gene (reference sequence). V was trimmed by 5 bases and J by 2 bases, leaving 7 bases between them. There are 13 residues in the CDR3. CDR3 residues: CASSPVPGNTIYF. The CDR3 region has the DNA TGTGCCAGCAGCCCCGTGCCTGGAAACACCATATATTTT. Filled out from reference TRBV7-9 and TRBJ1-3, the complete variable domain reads DTGVSQNPRHKITKRGQNVTFRCDPISEHNRLYWYRQTLGQGPEFLTYFQNEAQLEKSRLLSDRFSAERPKGSFSTLEIQRTEQGDSAMYLCASSPVPGNTIYFGEGSWLTVV.

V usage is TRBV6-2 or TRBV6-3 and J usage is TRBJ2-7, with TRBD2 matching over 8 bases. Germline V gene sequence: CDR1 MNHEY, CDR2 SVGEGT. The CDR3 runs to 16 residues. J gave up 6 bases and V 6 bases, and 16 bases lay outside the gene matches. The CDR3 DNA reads TGTGCCAGCAGCTCCTCGGGAGGGCGCTTTTTCTTCGAGCAGTACTTC. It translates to CASSSSGGRFFFEQYF.

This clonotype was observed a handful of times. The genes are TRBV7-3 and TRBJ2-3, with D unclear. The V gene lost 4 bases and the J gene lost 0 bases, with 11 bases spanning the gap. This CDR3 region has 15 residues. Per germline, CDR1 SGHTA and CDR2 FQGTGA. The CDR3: CASSSHDGSTDTQYF. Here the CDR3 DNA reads TGTGCCAGCAGCTCCCACGACGGGAGCACAGATACGCAGTATTTT.

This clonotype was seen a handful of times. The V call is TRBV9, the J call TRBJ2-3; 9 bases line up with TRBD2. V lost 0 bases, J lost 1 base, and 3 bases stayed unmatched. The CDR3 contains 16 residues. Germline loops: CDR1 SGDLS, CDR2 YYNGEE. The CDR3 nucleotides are TGTGCCAGCAGCGTAGGCGGGAGGGACCGCACAGATACGCAGTATTTT. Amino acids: CASSVGGRDRTDTQYF.

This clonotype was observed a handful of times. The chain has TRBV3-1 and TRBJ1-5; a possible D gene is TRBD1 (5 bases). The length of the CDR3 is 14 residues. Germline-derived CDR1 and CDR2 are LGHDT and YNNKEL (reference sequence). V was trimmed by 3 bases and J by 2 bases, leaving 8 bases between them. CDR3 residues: CASSHGGGNQPQHF. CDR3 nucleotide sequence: TGTGCCAGCAGCCATGGGGGTGGCAATCAGCCCCAGCATTTT.

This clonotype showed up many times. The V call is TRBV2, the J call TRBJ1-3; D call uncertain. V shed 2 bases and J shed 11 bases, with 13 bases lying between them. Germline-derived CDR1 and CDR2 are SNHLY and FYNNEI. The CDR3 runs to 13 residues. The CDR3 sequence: CASSEWNLTPIYF. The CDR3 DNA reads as TGTGCCAGCAGTGAATGGAACCTGACCCCCATATATTTT.

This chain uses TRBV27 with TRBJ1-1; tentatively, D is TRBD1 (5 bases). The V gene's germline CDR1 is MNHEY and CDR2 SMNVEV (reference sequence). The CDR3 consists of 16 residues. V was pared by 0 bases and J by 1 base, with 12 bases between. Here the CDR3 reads CASSLSASTANTEAFF. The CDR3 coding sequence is TGTGCCAGCAGTTTATCTGCCTCGACAGCGAACACTGAAGCTTTCTTT.

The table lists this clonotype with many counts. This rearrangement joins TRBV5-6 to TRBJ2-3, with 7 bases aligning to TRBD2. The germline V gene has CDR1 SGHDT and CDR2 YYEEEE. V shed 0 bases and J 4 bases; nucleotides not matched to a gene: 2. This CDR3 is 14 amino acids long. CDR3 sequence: CASSLVAGPDTQYF. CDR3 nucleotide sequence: TGTGCCAGCAGCTTGGTAGCGGGTCCAGATACGCAGTATTTT.